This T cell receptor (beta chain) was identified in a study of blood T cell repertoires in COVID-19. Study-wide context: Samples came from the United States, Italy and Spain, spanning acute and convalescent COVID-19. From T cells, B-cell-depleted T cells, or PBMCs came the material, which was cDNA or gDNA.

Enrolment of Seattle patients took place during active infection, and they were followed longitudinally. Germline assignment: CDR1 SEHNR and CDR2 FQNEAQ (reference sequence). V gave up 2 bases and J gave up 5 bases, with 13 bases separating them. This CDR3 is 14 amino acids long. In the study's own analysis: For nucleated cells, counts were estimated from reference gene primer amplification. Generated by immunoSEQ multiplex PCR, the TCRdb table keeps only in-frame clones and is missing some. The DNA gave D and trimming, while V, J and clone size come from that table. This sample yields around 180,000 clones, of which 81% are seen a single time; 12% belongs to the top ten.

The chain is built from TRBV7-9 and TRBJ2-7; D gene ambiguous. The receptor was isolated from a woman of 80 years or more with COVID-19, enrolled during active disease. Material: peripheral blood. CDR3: CASSLLIRADEQYF. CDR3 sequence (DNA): TGTGCCAGCAGCTTACTTATTAGAGCTGACGAGCAGTACTTC.